The next 17 T cell receptor beta chains were all read from a single sample in a study of cytomegalovirus exposure and HLA in healthy donors. PCR primers comprised 60 Vbeta and 13 Jbeta primers. Assay: immunoSEQ multiplex PCR; the TCRdb copy retains only in-frame clones and omits some. Here the sample spans under 150,000 clones, around 73% being singletons. Sequences were obtained from PBMCs. Receptor source: a woman aged 40 to 50 in good health and CMV-seronegative.

The chain is built from TRBV27 and TRBJ1-6, with a weak D call TRBD1 (5 bases). The CDR3 has 17 residues. CDR1 MNHEY and CDR2 SMNVEV come from the germline V gene (reference sequence). Trimming shortened V by 4 bases and J by 0 bases, and 13 bases separated the two germline ends. The CDR3 DNA sequence: TGTGCCAGCAGTTCGCCTCACAGGCTCTCCTATAATTCACCCCTCCACTTT. Its translation is CASSSPHRLSYNSPLHF.

The chain has TRBV19 and TRBJ1-2; D perhaps matches TRBD1 (5 bases). Germline V gene data show CDR1 as LNHDA and CDR2 as SQIVND (reference sequence). The CDR3 loop spans 16 amino acids. The V and J ends lost 7 bases and 7 bases respectively, with 25 bases between them. The CDR3 region is CASNPLPAGPYFGYTF. CDR3 nucleotide sequence: TGTGCCAGTAATCCTTTACCCGCAGGGCCCTATTTTGGCTACACCTTC.

V is TRBV7-9 and J is TRBJ2-5; D not certain. This CDR3 has 14 amino acids. V lost 1 base and J lost 2, with 8 bases in between. Per the germline V gene, CDR1 is SEHNR and CDR2 is FQNEAQ (reference sequence). CDR3 nucleotides: TGTGCCAGCAGCTTAGGCCAGAATCAAGAGACCCAGTACTTC. Its protein product is CASSLGQNQETQYF.

The chain couples TRBV19 to TRBJ1-2, with TRBD1 matching 12 bases. The germline V gene has CDR1 LNHDA and CDR2 SQIVND (reference sequence). CDR3 length: 17 amino acids. V dropped 5 bases and J dropped 4; count of bases not matched to a gene: 11. CDR3 protein: CASSPTGTGGAGYGYTF. CDR3 sequence (DNA): TGTGCCAGTAGTCCCACCGGGACAGGGGGCGCCGGCTATGGCTACACCTTC. The whole variable domain, filled in from reference TRBV19 and TRBJ1-2, reads DGGITQSPKYLFRKEGQNVTLSCEQNLNHDAMYWYRQDPGQGLRLIYYSQIVNDFQKGDIAEGYSVSREKKESFPLTVTSAQKNPTAFYLCASSPTGTGGAGYGYTFGSGTRLTVV.

In its sample, this clone was seen once. The gene calls are TRBV29-1 and TRBJ1-2; 10 nucleotides align to TRBD1. Looked up from germline, CDR1 is SQVTM and CDR2 is ANQGSEA. The CDR3 is 13 amino acids. Germline trimming cut 5 bases from V and 2 bases from J; bases unmatched to any gene: 2. Written as DNA, the CDR3 is TGCAGCGTTCTGGACAGGGGGAACTATGGCTACACCTTC. Amino acids: CSVLDRGNYGYTF.

This clone was seen a single time. This chain uses TRBV28 with TRBJ1-2; D ambiguous. Per the germline V gene, CDR1 is MDHEN and CDR2 is SYDVKM. This CDR3 is 15 amino acids long. V gave up 7 bases and J gave up 3 bases, with 18 bases separating them. This CDR3 reads CASTLRESFYYGYTF. The CDR3, as DNA: TGTGCCAGCACCCTTAGGGAGTCATTTTACTATGGCTACACCTTC.

The chain combines TRBV4-3 with TRBJ1-5; D remains ambiguous. V shed 0 bases and J shed 7 bases, with 10 bases lying between them. The CDR3 extends over 14 amino acids. Germline CDR1 and CDR2: LGHNA and YSLEER. CDR3 region: CASSQDLGQQPQHF. The CDR3 nucleotides are TGCGCCAGCAGCCAAGATCTTGGTCAGCAGCCCCAGCATTTT.

This clone was detected only a few times. The gene calls are TRBV29-1 and TRBJ2-6; D is ambiguous. The CDR3 covers 12 residues. V gave up 7 bases and J gave up 1 base, with 5 bases separating them. Looked up from germline, CDR1 is SQVTM and CDR2 is ANQGSEA. In nucleotides, the CDR3 is TGCAGCGGAGTATCTGGGGCCAACGTCCTGACTTTC. Protein: CSGVSGANVLTF.

The genes are TRBV29-1 and TRBJ2-5, with a tentative D call TRBD2 (5 bases). The CDR3 is 15 amino acids. From germline, CDR1 is SQVTM and CDR2 ANQGSEA. V was cut by 7 bases and J by 3 bases, with 21 bases left in between. The CDR3 DNA follows: TGCAGCGGGTCCTCTAATTCGGGGTTCGAAGAGACCCAGTACTTC. Encoded protein: CSGSSNSGFEETQYF.

The chain links TRBV28 to TRBJ1-1, with 8 nucleotides matching TRBD1. Germline CDR1 reads MDHEN; CDR2 reads SYDVKM. This CDR3 is built from 15 residues. The V gene end was trimmed by 6 bases and the J gene end by 1 base; junction bases not matched to a gene: 7. The CDR3 DNA sequence: TGTGCCAGCAGCCGTATTGGACAGGGGAACACTGAAGCTTTCTTT. As protein: CASSRIGQGNTEAFF.

This clone occurred once. The chain combines TRBV6-1 with TRBJ2-2; D not resolved. Germline CDR1 and CDR2: MNHNS and SASEGT. The CDR3 is made up of 14 amino acids. V was shortened by 0 bases and J by 5 bases, with 7 bases between the two germline ends. CDR3: CASSEASPTGELFF. In DNA form, the CDR3 reads TGTGCCAGCAGTGAAGCGTCTCCTACCGGGGAGCTGTTTTTT.

This clone showed up just a few times. The chain recombines TRBV6-6 with TRBJ1-4; unclear D gene. Germline assignment: CDR1 MNHNY and CDR2 SVGAGI (reference sequence). The CDR3 sequence is 14 residues long. V was clipped by 4 bases and J by 8 bases, with 14 bases between them. The CDR3, as DNA: TGTGCCAGCAGTTCCCGGGGTGGTCTCGAAAAACTGTTTTTT. This translates into CASSSRGGLEKLFF.

This chain links TRBV6-5 with TRBJ1-1; D is perhaps TRBD1 (6 bases). Trimming removed 2 bases at V and 10 bases at J, with 14 bases between. The CDR3 spans 13 residues. Germline V gene data show CDR1 as MNHEY and CDR2 as SVGAGI. The CDR3 DNA sequence: TGTGCCAGCAGTTACAGTGGGGGGGCCGGAGCTTTCTTT. Residues: CASSYSGGAGAFF.

Here the CDR3 reads CSALDRAEQYV. The CDR3 DNA follows: TGCAGTGCGCTGGACAGGGCCGAGCAGTACGTC. The chain combines TRBV20-1 with TRBJ2-7; 8 bases align to TRBD1. Germline V gene sequence: CDR1 DFQATT, CDR2 SNEGSKA (reference sequence). The CDR3 contains 11 residues. V was pared by 6 bases and J by 6 bases, with 4 bases of the junction left unmatched.

The rearrangement links TRBV9 to TRBJ1-4; TRBD1 might be the D (5 bases). V lost 0 bases to trimming and J lost 5 bases, with 11 bases between them. The CDR3 consists of 15 residues. Germline V gene data show CDR1 as SGDLS and CDR2 as YYNGEE. The CDR3 region has the DNA TGTGCCAGCAGCGTAGGGGGCACGAGAAATGAAAAACTGTTTTTT. This encodes CASSVGGTRNEKLFF. The variable domain in full, with the rest retrieved from reference TRBV9 and TRBJ1-4, is DSGVTQTPKHLITATGQRVTLRCSPRSGDLSVYWYQQSLDQGLQFLIQYYNGEERAKGNILERFSAQQFPDLHSELNLSSLELGDSALYFCASSVGGTRNEKLFFGSGTQLSVL.

This chain uses TRBV19 with TRBJ1-2, with TRBD1 as a possible D gene (5 bases). Germline-derived CDR1 and CDR2 are LNHDA and SQIVND (reference sequence). The CDR3 is 12 amino acids. Trimming took off 4 bases at V and 4 bases at J, with 7 bases between the two ends. The CDR3 reads CASSRQSYGYTF. The CDR3, as DNA: TGTGCCAGTAGTAGACAGAGCTATGGCTACACCTTC.

This clone was found a few times. The rearrangement joins TRBV19 to TRBJ1-5; TRBD1 agrees at 9 bases. The V gene's germline CDR1 is LNHDA and CDR2 SQIVND (reference sequence). This CDR3 comprises 17 residues. V dropped 5 bases and J dropped 1; count of bases not matched to a gene: 9. CDR3 in DNA: TGTGCCAGTAGTCGACAGGGGGACTTATTGAGCAATCAGCCCCAGCATTTT. Encoded protein: CASSRQGDLLSNQPQHF.